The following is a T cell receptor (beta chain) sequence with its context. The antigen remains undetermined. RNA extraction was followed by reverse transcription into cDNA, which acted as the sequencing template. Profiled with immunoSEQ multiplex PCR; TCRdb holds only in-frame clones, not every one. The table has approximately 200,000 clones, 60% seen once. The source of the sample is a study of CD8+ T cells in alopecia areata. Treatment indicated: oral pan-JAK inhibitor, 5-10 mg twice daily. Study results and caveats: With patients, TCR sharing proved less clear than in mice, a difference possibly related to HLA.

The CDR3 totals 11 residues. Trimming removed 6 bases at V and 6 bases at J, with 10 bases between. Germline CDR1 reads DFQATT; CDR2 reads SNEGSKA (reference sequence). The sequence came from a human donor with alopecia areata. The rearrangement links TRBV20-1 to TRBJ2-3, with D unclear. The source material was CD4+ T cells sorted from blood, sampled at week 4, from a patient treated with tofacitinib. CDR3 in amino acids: CSADPEDTQYF. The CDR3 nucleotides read TGCAGTGCGGACCCTGAGGATACGCAGTATTTT.